Below, one T cell receptor (beta chain) is given with its context. As handled by the study authors: Nucleated cell number was recorded as an estimate derived from reference gene primer amplification. The table came from immunoSEQ multiplex PCR; TCRdb's copy has only in-frame clones and leaves some out. V and J calls and clone size are those listed in that table; D and trimming were worked out from the DNA. The sample holds about 150,000 clones, 87% seen once. This entry belongs to a study of blood T cell repertoires in COVID-19. Whole-study context: Samples came from the United States, Italy and Spain, spanning acute and convalescent COVID-19. T cells, B-cell-depleted T cells, or PBMCs provided the cDNA or gDNA that served as material.

Deletions cut 2 bases from V and 7 bases from J, with 13 bases between. CDR1 is KGHDR and CDR2 is SFDVKD in the germline V gene. This CDR3 has 14 residues. The receptor was derived from a man older than 75 with acute or convalescent COVID-19. V gene TRBV24-1 combines with J gene TRBJ1-1, with unresolved D. Sequenced input: peripheral blood. CDR3 amino acids: CATSDSSFVNEAFF. The CDR3 DNA follows: TGTGCCACCAGTGATTCCTCCTTTGTAAATGAAGCTTTCTTT.